The 16 T cell receptor beta chains below were found in one sample sequenced in a study of blood T cell repertoires in COVID-19. Assay: immunoSEQ multiplex PCR; the TCRdb copy retains only in-frame clones and omits some. This table holds 220,000 or so clones, approximately 90% found once. The specimen sequenced was PBMCs or T cells enriched from blood (not recorded which). The receptors were gathered from a man between 50 and 59 years old who had been exposed to COVID-19.

The chain has TRBV7-9 and TRBJ2-1; D is possibly TRBD2 (5 bases). V lost 3 bases and J lost 9, with 12 bases in between. The CDR3 runs 13 residues. Germline V lookup: CDR1 SEHNR, CDR2 FQNEAQ (reference sequence). This CDR3 is CASSFTAAGEQFF. CDR3 DNA sequence: TGTGCCAGCAGCTTTACAGCGGCAGGTGAGCAGTTCTTC.

V usage is TRBV6-1 and J usage is TRBJ1-4, with D maybe TRBD1 (6 bases). The germline gives CDR1 MNHNS, CDR2 SASEGT. The CDR3 extends over 15 amino acids. V was trimmed by 6 bases and J by 8 bases, leaving 19 bases between them. CDR3 sequence reads: CASSQQGAVKEKLFF. The CDR3 region has the DNA TGTGCCAGCAGCCAACAGGGAGCCGTTAAAGAAAAACTGTTTTTT.

The rearrangement uses TRBV9 and TRBJ2-1, with TRBD2 identical over 8 bases. The ends lost 0 bases at V and 1 base at J; junction bases unmatched: 3. The CDR3 is 16 residues long. Germline V gene data show CDR1 as SGDLS and CDR2 as YYNGEE. The CDR3 DNA is TGTGCCAGCAGCGTAGAAAGCGGGAGTTCCTACAATGAGCAGTTCTTC. Translating gives CASSVESGSSYNEQFF.

The chain combines TRBV20-1 with TRBJ1-4; D gene unclear. The V end was cut by 2 bases, the J end by 6 bases, with 4 bases between. The CDR3 sequence is 11 residues long. Germline CDR1 is DFQATT and CDR2 is SNEGSKA (reference sequence). Here the CDR3 reads CSARQDEKLFF. CDR3 nucleotides: TGCAGTGCTAGACAGGATGAAAAACTGTTTTTT.

This chain links TRBV9 with TRBJ1-1; D is undetermined. Germline V gene sequence: CDR1 SGDLS, CDR2 YYNGEE. This CDR3 comprises 13 residues. With 5 bases removed from V and 3 bases from J, the gap between germline ends came to 11 bases. DNA for the CDR3: TGTGCCAGCAGTTATGTCGGGGACACTGAAGCTTTCTTT. This translates into CASSYVGDTEAFF.

This clone was recorded only once. J is TRBJ2-7 and V is TRBV5-1; 12 nucleotides line up with TRBD2. J gave up 4 bases and V 4 bases, and 9 bases lay outside the gene matches. The CDR3 runs to 16 residues. Germline V lookup: CDR1 SGHRS, CDR2 YFSETQ. CDR3 coding DNA: TGCGCCAGCAGCCCGGGGGCTAGCGGGGGGGAATACGAGCAGTACTTC. It translates to CASSPGASGGEYEQYF.

The table lists this clone with a count of one. The rearrangement joins TRBV10-3 to TRBJ1-2, with D perhaps matching TRBD1 (6 bases). Trimming removed 5 bases at V and 7 bases at J, with 8 bases between. This CDR3 comprises 11 residues. Germline CDR1 is ENHRY and CDR2 is SYGVKD. The CDR3 nucleotides read TGTGCCATCAGTACAGGGAGTGGCTACACCTTC. This encodes CAISTGSGYTF.

This clone was counted once. A read error may produce the germline difference seen at one junction end. The genes are TRBV9 and TRBJ1-4, with a possible D match to TRBD1 (5 bases). The CDR3 has 13 residues. CDR1 SGDLS and CDR2 YYNGEE come from the germline V gene. Written as DNA, the CDR3 is TGTACCAGGGAGGGCTCGACTAATGAAAAACTGTTTTTT. It yields the protein CTREGSTNEKLFF.

Points on this clone: Its ends do not fully match the called genes, so a read error is possible. J is TRBJ2-5 and V is TRBV3-1 (or the pseudogene TRBV3-2); possible D gene TRBD2, 6 bases. The CDR3 totals 11 residues. Germline V gene lookup returns CDR1 LGHDT and CDR2 YNNKEL (reference sequence). The CDR3 DNA is TGTGCCAGCAGCCAAGGGTTCGCGGGGCACTTC. Encoded protein: CASSQGFAGHF.

The chain recombines TRBV18 with TRBJ1-5; D is possibly TRBD1 (6 bases). The CDR3 totals 17 residues. Germline loops: CDR1 KGHSH, CDR2 LQKENI. Deletions cut 6 bases from V and 0 bases from J, with 18 bases between. The CDR3 reads CASSPRRGGYSNQPQHF. CDR3 in DNA: TGTGCCAGCTCGCCCCGCAGGGGTGGGTATAGCAATCAGCCCCAGCATTTT.

This chain connects TRBV21-1 to TRBJ2-5; the table gives TRBD2 as D, unverified against the DNA. TRBV21-1 has pseudogene status. This CDR3 is 17 amino acids long. CDR3: CASSSRRVRLDGETQYF. The CDR3 DNA reads TGTGCCAGCAGCAGTCGGCGGGTACGGCTCGATGGAGAGACCCAGTACTTC.

The chain is built from TRBV12-3 or TRBV12-4 and TRBJ2-2, with TRBD1 as a possible D gene (6 bases). The V and J ends lost 6 bases and 6 bases respectively, with 11 bases between them. This CDR3 has 13 residues. CDR3 bases: TGTGCCAGCAGCACCGGGACACCCGGGGAGCTGTTTTTT. It specifies CASSTGTPGELFF.

This clone was counted a single time. The rearrangement links TRBV10-3 to TRBJ1-4; maybe TRBD1 (5 bases). V was clipped by 7 bases and J by 1 base, with 10 bases between them. The CDR3 spans 14 residues. Germline values: CDR1 ENHRY, CDR2 SYGVKD. The CDR3 region is CAIKGARTNEKLFF. In DNA, the CDR3 is TGTGCCATCAAAGGGGCGCGAACTAATGAAAAACTGTTTTTT.

The gene calls are TRBV15 and TRBJ1-6; D not resolved. The CDR3 runs to 15 residues. Germline assignment: CDR1 LNHNV and CDR2 YYDKDF (reference sequence). Trimming shortened V by 4 bases and J by 0 bases, and 7 bases separated the two germline ends. DNA of the CDR3: TGTGCCACCAGCATGGGGAGCTCCTATAATTCACCCCTCCACTTT. Amino acids: CATSMGSSYNSPLHF.

The chain has TRBV5-1 and TRBJ2-1, with TRBD2 matching over 7 bases. Per germline, CDR1 SGHRS and CDR2 YFSETQ. The CDR3 contains 19 residues. Trimming at V came to 4 bases and at J to 0 bases, leaving 16 bases not matched to a gene. The DNA of the CDR3 is TGCGCCAGCAGCCGCGGAACCGGGACTACGCTGAGCTCCTACAATGAGCAGTTCTTC. This encodes CASSRGTGTTLSSYNEQFF.

This clone was seen only a few times. V is TRBV5-4 and J is TRBJ2-7, with 7 bases matching TRBD2. The length of the CDR3 is 13 residues. Per the germline V gene, CDR1 is SGHNT and CDR2 is YYREEE (reference sequence). The J segment lost 4 bases and the V segment lost 4 bases, leaving 5 bases of the junction unmatched. CDR3 nucleotide sequence: TGTGCCAGCAGCGGCGGGCGGGGGTACGAGCAGTACTTC. Translating gives CASSGGRGYEQYF. Using reference TRBV5-4 and TRBJ2-7 for the parts outside the CDR3, the full variable domain is ETGVTQSPTHLIKTRGQQVTLRCSSQSGHNTVSWYQQALGQGPQFIFQYYREEENGRGNFPPRFSGLQFPNYSSELNVNALELDDSALYLCASSGGRGYEQYFGPGTRLTVT.